Below, one TCR beta chain is given with its context. Its antigen is not identified. The sample originates from a study of tumor-infiltrating lymphocytes in localized non-small cell lung cancer. Regarding the study as a whole: IM1 and IM2 tumors showed no difference in T-cell fraction.

TCRdb's table, derived via immunoSEQ multiplex PCR, lists solely in-frame clones and lacks some. The table shows over 9,000 clones, with 65% to 90% occurring only once. The CDR3 totals 13 residues. Trimming stripped 2 bases from V and 8 bases from J, with 10 bases between. Germline V gene sequence: CDR1 LGHNT, CDR2 FRNRAP. Sequencing was done on a sample of uninvolved lung tissue not adjacent to the tumor. The receptor was derived from a human donor with non-small cell lung cancer. V and J are TRBV12-5 and TRBJ1-3; tentative D call: TRBD1 (5 bases). The CDR3 DNA reads TGTGCTAGTGGTTTGCTTGGGGGTCACACCATATATTTT. Translated: CASGLLGGHTIYF.